This T cell receptor beta chain is from a study of blood T cells in healthy people across ages. Study conclusions and caveats: Age showed a roughly linear inverse relationship with TCR beta diversity per million T cells. A strong correlation was found between TCR beta diversity and the percentage of naive T cells.

V lost 5 bases and J 3 bases, leaving 14 bases between the germline ends. CDR3 length: 14 residues. Concerning this clonotype itself: Its target is unknown.

A second 7 to 11 cycle PCR used barcoded and J-beta primers. TCRdb re-analysed the 5' RACE reads in MiXCR, keeping a single row per CDR3 protein. The sample consists of roughly 1,300,000 distinct CDR3 sequences, 59% of them appearing once. PBMCs numbering at least 6 million were isolated per sample. Per individual sample, total RNA of at least 6 micrograms was extracted. The J gene is TRBJ2-7, the V gene TRBV12-3 or TRBV12-4; tentative D call: TRBD1 (6 bases). Sequenced: blood. The receptor was isolated from a man younger than 35 in good health. The CDR3 bases are TGTGCCAGCAGTGCCCCTTCGGACAGCTACGAGCAGTACTTC. Translated: CASSAPSDSYEQYF.